Sequencing of this T cell receptor beta chain was carried out in a study of shared clonotypes between healthy human individuals. This clone was detected only a few times. The study drew all its donors from Caucasian adults living in Nashville, Tennessee. Assay used: immunoSEQ multiplex PCR; TCRdb lists only in-frame clones, some missing. The repertoire holds about 510,000 clones, with about 96% as singletons. The CDR3 has 13 residues. CDR1 LNHDA and CDR2 SQIVND come from the germline V gene (reference sequence). With 3 bases removed from V and 0 bases from J, the gap between germline ends came to 5 bases.

The chain carries TRBV19 and TRBJ1-1; D not resolved. The source material was naive CD4+ T cells sorted from blood. Subset indicated: CD45RA+ positively selected. This TCR was recovered from a woman aged 25 to 39 in good health. The CDR3, as DNA: TGTGCCAGTAGTATCGTTTTGAACACTGAAGCTTTCTTT. Its translation: CASSIVLNTEAFF.